This T cell receptor beta chain was identified during a study of blood T cells in healthy people across ages. This clonotype occurred a few times. Russia was home to the donors, healthy Caucasian individuals aged roughly 6 to 90. Sample-barcoded 5' priming and a J-beta primer mix drove a second PCR of about 6 to 12 cycles. MiXCR, run by TCRdb on the 5' RACE reads, gives a single entry per CDR3 protein. The repertoire consists of approximately 1,100,000 distinct CDR3 sequences, with less than 50% occurring once and the leading ten covering about 19%. Trimming took off 7 bases at V and 1 base at J, with 21 bases between the two ends. The CDR3 runs to 17 residues.

The sequenced sample consisted of blood. This receptor was taken from a woman aged 55-69 years in good health. The chain joins TRBV12-3 or TRBV12-4 to TRBJ2-3, with no clear D. The CDR3 DNA sequence: TGTGCCAGCACTAAGACGACACAGACGTATCGCACAGATACGCAGTATTTT. Translation: CASTKTTQTYRTDTQYF.